These 31 T cell receptor beta chains came from one sample sequenced in a study of human T cells and chemical hapten exposure. Each CDR3 protein gets one entry after TCRdb re-called the RACE reads with MiXCR. The sample has over 300,000 distinct CDR3 sequences; 4.5% to 5.5% are singletons. The time point was: pre-sensitization, week 0. Treatment described: therapeutic diphenylcyclopropenone sensitization with weekly scalp DPC. The specimen comprised whole blood, sampled in connection with sensitization to the hapten diphenylcyclopropenone (DPC). These receptors were taken from a woman in her fifties or sixties with alopecia areata. Some clones in this sample may be carry-over from other donors' samples.

This clonotype was seen a handful of times. V usage is TRBV20-1 and J usage is TRBJ1-5; D is uncertain. The germline CDR1 and CDR2 sequences are DFQATT and SNEGSKA (reference sequence). The CDR3 is made up of 14 amino acids. V dropped 3 bases and J dropped 4 bases, with 13 bases sitting between them. DNA for the CDR3: TGCAGTGCTAGGCCGCTAGGTGGGAATCAGCCCCAGCATTTT. Amino acid sequence: CSARPLGGNQPQHF.

This chain connects TRBV6-5 to TRBJ2-3; 11 nucleotides line up with TRBD1. The CDR3 is made up of 16 amino acids. CDR1 MNHEY and CDR2 SVGAGI come from the germline V gene. V lost 5 bases, J lost 4 bases, and 8 bases stayed unmatched. As DNA, the CDR3 is TGTGCCAGCAGTGCCTCCGGGACAGGGGGGGCAGATACGCAGTATTTT. Its translation: CASSASGTGGADTQYF.

The sample holds many counts of this clonotype. The chain links TRBV20-1 to TRBJ1-1; D is ambiguous. V shed 7 bases and J shed 3 bases, with 0 bases lying between them. The CDR3 extends over 8 amino acids. CDR1 is DFQATT and CDR2 is SNEGSKA in the germline V gene (reference sequence). CDR3 DNA: TGCAGTGACACTGAAGCTTTCTTT. It yields the protein CSDTEAFF.

The chain combines TRBV28 with TRBJ2-7, with D tentatively TRBD2 (7 bases). Germline CDR1 is MDHEN and CDR2 is SYDVKM. Trimming left V 3 bases short and J 2 bases short, with 11 bases between. The CDR3 has 14 residues. CDR3 amino acids: CASSLGGATYEQYF. The CDR3 region has the DNA TGTGCCAGCAGTTTGGGGGGGGCTACCTACGAGCAGTACTTC.

Ten or more counts support this clonotype. V usage is TRBV28 and J usage is TRBJ1-5, with 7 bases matching TRBD1. V gave up 5 bases and J gave up 6 bases; unmatched junction bases: 13. From germline, CDR1 is MDHEN and CDR2 SYDVKM. The CDR3 length is 16 residues. The CDR3 sequence is CASSTANRGPRQPQHF. DNA for the CDR3: TGTGCCAGCAGTACCGCCAACAGGGGCCCTCGTCAGCCCCAGCATTTT.

In DNA, the CDR3 is TGTGCCAGCAGCCCCGGGACGAGGACAACTAATGAAAAACTGTTTTTT. Translating gives CASSPGTRTTNEKLFF. V and J are TRBV12-3 or TRBV12-4 and TRBJ1-4; maybe TRBD1 (5 bases). This CDR3 is built from 16 residues. Trimming took off 6 bases at V and 0 bases at J, with 14 bases between the two ends.

This clonotype was seen a few times. The chain links TRBV7-2 to TRBJ2-3, with 8 nucleotides matching TRBD2. The CDR3 loop spans 17 amino acids. The germline V gene has CDR1 SGHTA and CDR2 FQGNSA. The J segment lost 2 bases and the V segment lost 6 bases, leaving 13 bases of the junction unmatched. This chain's CDR3 is CASRRGDRVPFTDTQYF. CDR3 DNA: TGTGCCAGCAGGCGGGGGGACCGCGTCCCCTTCACAGATACGCAGTATTTT.

This clonotype was observed many times. This rearrangement joins TRBV29-1 to TRBJ2-3; D call uncertain. This CDR3 contains 11 residues. CDR1 and CDR2 (germline): SQVTM, ANQGSEA. V lost 7 bases and J lost 2, with 7 bases in between. The DNA of the CDR3 is TGCAGCGCCTATGCCACAGATACGCAGTATTTT. Translation gives CSAYATDTQYF.

The sample holds a few counts of this clonotype. The V call is TRBV5-1, the J call TRBJ2-3; D perhaps matches TRBD2 (5 bases). The CDR3 covers 15 residues. Trimming stripped 1 base from V and 0 bases from J, with 9 bases between. CDR1 SGHRS and CDR2 YFSETQ come from the germline V gene. This CDR3 is CASSLTRVSTDTQYF. The CDR3 nucleotides read TGCGCCAGCAGCTTGACTAGAGTCAGCACAGATACGCAGTATTTT.

This clonotype was observed a few times. The chain combines TRBV6-2 or TRBV6-3 with TRBJ2-6; D is uncertain. The CDR3 extends over 13 amino acids. CDR1 is MNHEY and CDR2 is SVGEGT in the germline V gene. V lost 10 bases to trimming and J lost 0 bases, with 7 bases between them. The CDR3 DNA follows: TGTGCCACCACAGACTCTGGGGCCAACGTCCTGACTTTC. It yields the protein CATTDSGANVLTF.

The V call is TRBV29-1, the J call TRBJ2-7; TRBD1 matches at 9 bases. V dropped 4 bases and J dropped 7; count of bases not matched to a gene: 14. CDR3 size: 15 residues. Germline V gives CDR1 SQVTM, CDR2 ANQGSEA. CDR3 sequence: CSVGDIGTGGREQYF. The DNA for the CDR3 is TGCAGCGTTGGGGACATTGGTACAGGGGGCCGGGAGCAGTACTTC.

In this sample, this clonotype turned up many times. This sequence joins TRBV5-6 and TRBJ2-2; D gene uncertain. The CDR3 has 19 residues. Deletions cut 0 bases from V and 3 bases from J, with 21 bases between. Germline V CDR1 and CDR2: SGHDT, YYEEEE. CDR3: CASSLGEVARRGYTGELFF. Here the CDR3 DNA reads TGTGCCAGCAGCTTGGGAGAGGTGGCCCGCCGAGGTTACACCGGGGAGCTGTTTTTT.

This clonotype showed up many times. This rearrangement joins TRBV5-6 to TRBJ1-2; D gene uncertain. Germline CDR1 SGHDT, CDR2 YYEEEE. The CDR3 has 14 amino acids. Trimming took 2 bases from V and 4 from J, leaving 12 bases between them. DNA of the CDR3: TGTGCCAGCAGCTTAAGGAGACGGGGCTATGGCTACACCTTC. Encoded protein: CASSLRRRGYGYTF. Together with reference TRBV5-6 and TRBJ1-2, the CDR3 gives the full variable domain: DAGVTQSPTHLIKTRGQQVTLRCSPKSGHDTVSWYQQALGQGPQFIFQYYEEEERQRGNFPDRFSGHQFPNYSSELNVNALLLGDSALYLCASSLRRRGYGYTFGSGTRLTVV.

This clonotype was seen at least ten times. The chain has TRBV7-2 and TRBJ2-5; possible D gene TRBD2, 5 bases. Trimming left V 4 bases short and J 4 bases short, with 10 bases between. The CDR3 covers 13 residues. Germline CDR1 and CDR2: SGHTA and FQGNSA. For the CDR3, the DNA is TGTGCCAGCAGCTCGACTATTTCAGAGACCCAGTACTTC. It encodes CASSSTISETQYF.

This clonotype was recorded a few times. This chain links TRBV20-1 with TRBJ2-3, with 7 positions matching TRBD2. Trimming took 4 bases from V and 1 from J; bases not matched to a gene: 2. Looked up from germline, CDR1 is DFQATT and CDR2 is SNEGSKA (reference sequence). The CDR3 has 13 amino acids. CDR3 bases: TGCAGTGCTAAACGGGGGGGCACAGATACGCAGTATTTT. Residues: CSAKRGGTDTQYF.

At least ten counts were recorded for this clonotype. The chain recombines TRBV10-3 with TRBJ1-1, with 8 bases aligning to TRBD1. Losses at the gene ends were 11 bases for V and 6 bases for J; bases not matched to a gene: 5. The CDR3 consists of 11 residues. CDR1 and CDR2 (germline): ENHRY, SYGVKD. CDR3 sequence (DNA): TGTGCCTGCGGACAGGGATCTGAAGCTTTCTTT. It yields the protein CACGQGSEAFF.

This clonotype was observed a few times. This chain links TRBV24-1 with TRBJ2-6, with D uncertain. The germline V and J ends were trimmed by 5 bases and 0 bases, with 10 bases remaining between them. This CDR3 contains 16 residues. Germline assignment: CDR1 KGHDR and CDR2 SFDVKD. The CDR3 nucleotides read TGTGCCACCAGTGCCTCAGAATACTCTGGGGCCAACGTCCTGACTTTC. The encoded protein is CATSASEYSGANVLTF.

In this sample, this clonotype turned up many times. The rearrangement uses TRBV11-2 and TRBJ2-4, with D tentatively TRBD1 (6 bases). The ends were cut back, 3 bases at V and 0 bases at J, with 12 bases in the middle. The germline V gene encodes CDR1 SGHAT and CDR2 FQNNGV. The CDR3 is made up of 16 amino acids. CDR3 loop: CASSFGTLLAKNIQYF. DNA for the CDR3: TGTGCCAGCAGCTTCGGGACACTCCTAGCCAAAAACATTCAGTACTTC.

This clonotype was seen more than once but under ten times. V and J are TRBV4-1 and TRBJ2-3; D is uncertain. CDR1 is MGHRA and CDR2 is YSYEKL in the germline V gene. This CDR3 contains 16 residues. Deletions cut 0 bases from V and 2 bases from J, with 12 bases between. CDR3 region: CASSQDPFFTTDTQYF. CDR3 nucleotides: TGCGCCAGCAGCCAAGATCCTTTCTTCACCACAGATACGCAGTATTTT.

This clonotype was seen more than once but under ten times. This chain uses TRBV20-1 with TRBJ2-1; D may correspond to TRBD1 or TRBD2 (5 bases each). Trimming removed 3 bases at V and 9 bases at J, with 9 bases between. The CDR3 consists of 11 residues. Germline V CDR1 and CDR2: DFQATT, SNEGSKA (reference sequence). DNA for the CDR3: TGCAGTGCTAGGGGGGACGGTGAGCAGTTCTTC. It specifies CSARGDGEQFF.

This clonotype was seen ten or more times. CDR3 region: CASSLGLPGEFF. As DNA, the CDR3 is TGTGCCAGCAGTCTGGGACTTCCCGGGGAGTTCTTC. This chain connects TRBV6-2 or TRBV6-3 to TRBJ2-1; D perhaps matches TRBD2 (6 bases). In germline, CDR1 is MNHEY, CDR2 SVGEGT. This CDR3 contains 12 residues. Trimming left V 5 bases short and J 14 bases short, with 16 bases between.

This clonotype was seen only a few times. V and J are TRBV5-1 and TRBJ1-6; 8 bases are a match to TRBD1. Germline CDR1 SGHRS, CDR2 YFSETQ. V trimming: 1 base; J trimming: 1 base; junction bases outside the gene matches: 4. This CDR3 has 17 amino acids. As DNA, the CDR3 is TGCGCCAGCAGCTTGAAAACAGGGGGGTCCTATAATTCACCCCTCCACTTT. Its protein product is CASSLKTGGSYNSPLHF.

This clonotype has just a few counts. The rearrangement links TRBV6-5 to TRBJ2-3; the D is unclear. The germline V and J ends were trimmed by 2 bases and 2 bases, with 8 bases remaining between them. The CDR3 has 14 residues. Germline V gene data show CDR1 as MNHEY and CDR2 as SVGAGI. CDR3 DNA: TGTGCCAGCAGTTACGGGTTAGACACAGATACGCAGTATTTT. It specifies CASSYGLDTDTQYF.

This clonotype has more than one count but fewer than ten. This chain links TRBV15 with TRBJ2-1, with D perhaps TRBD1 (5 bases). V gave up 0 bases and J gave up 5 bases, with 11 bases separating them. This CDR3 comprises 15 residues. Germline V CDR1 and CDR2: LNHNV, YYDKDF (reference sequence). CDR3: CATSRDRVGDNEQFF. The CDR3 DNA is TGTGCCACCAGCAGAGACAGGGTCGGAGACAATGAGCAGTTCTTC.

Ten or more counts support this clonotype. This chain uses TRBV29-1 with TRBJ1-1; tentative D call: TRBD1 (6 bases). V was trimmed by 7 bases and J by 0 bases, leaving 12 bases between them. The germline CDR1 and CDR2 sequences are SQVTM and ANQGSEA. This CDR3 comprises 13 residues. The CDR3, as DNA: TGCAGCGGATCCAGGGGACTGAACACTGAAGCTTTCTTT. Its translation: CSGSRGLNTEAFF.

The chain combines TRBV7-9 with TRBJ1-2; 8 positions match TRBD1. CDR3 length: 13 amino acids. Germline CDR1 is SEHNR and CDR2 is FQNEAQ (reference sequence). J gave up 8 bases and V 3 bases, and 5 bases lay outside the gene matches. The CDR3, as DNA: TGTGCCAGCAGCTTCGCAGGGGGCAGGGGCTACACCTTC. Amino acids: CASSFAGGRGYTF. Complete variable domain (other parts from reference TRBV7-9 and TRBJ1-2): DTGVSQNPRHKITKRGQNVTFRCDPISEHNRLYWYRQTLGQGPEFLTYFQNEAQLEKSRLLSDRFSAERPKGSFSTLEIQRTEQGDSAMYLCASSFAGGRGYTFGSGTRLTVV.

The gene calls are TRBV3-1 and TRBJ1-1; D unclear. CDR1 LGHDT and CDR2 YNNKEL come from the germline V gene (reference sequence). V was cut by 4 bases and J by 4 bases, with 13 bases left in between. The CDR3 length is 14 residues. This CDR3 is CASSLGRLGTEAFF. The DNA of the CDR3 is TGTGCCAGCAGCCTCGGTCGGCTGGGCACTGAAGCTTTCTTT.

The chain is built from TRBV9 and TRBJ1-4; TRBD1 is a possible D gene (6 bases). This CDR3 is built from 18 residues. V was clipped by 3 bases and J by 0 bases, with 18 bases between them. Germline assignment: CDR1 SGDLS and CDR2 YYNGEE. The CDR3 region is CASSGQEKQGTTNEKLFF. The CDR3 region has the DNA TGTGCCAGCAGCGGCCAAGAAAAACAGGGAACAACTAATGAAAAACTGTTTTTT.

This clonotype was observed a handful of times. J is TRBJ2-3 and V is TRBV18, with TRBD2 as a possible D gene (5 bases). The CDR3 runs to 15 residues. Germline V gene data show CDR1 as KGHSH and CDR2 as LQKENI. Trimming stripped 3 bases from V and 1 base from J, with 11 bases between. The DNA for the CDR3 is TGTGCCAGCTCACCGAGGGTCGAGGGCACAGATACGCAGTATTTT. This encodes CASSPRVEGTDTQYF.

Many counts were recorded for this clonotype. The rearrangement links TRBV20-1 to TRBJ2-7, with D unresolved. The V gene's germline CDR1 is DFQATT and CDR2 SNEGSKA (reference sequence). V was clipped by 6 bases and J by 6 bases, with 18 bases between them. This CDR3 is 13 amino acids long. The CDR3 reads CSASLTRVSEQYF. As DNA, the CDR3 is TGCAGTGCCTCGTTGACCCGGGTTAGCGAGCAGTACTTC.

This clonotype was detected only a few times. V usage is TRBV15 and J usage is TRBJ2-3; 10 bases align to TRBD2. With V trimmed by 6 bases and J by 1 base, 4 bases remained unmatched. This CDR3 comprises 15 residues. In germline, CDR1 is LNHNV, CDR2 YYDKDF (reference sequence). The CDR3 is CATSPSGGRTDTQYF. The CDR3 coding sequence is TGTGCCACCAGTCCTAGCGGGGGCCGCACAGATACGCAGTATTTT.